At least ten counts were recorded for the clone carrying this T cell receptor beta chain. Its antigen is not identified. The data stem from a study of T cells in Graves' hyperthyroidism and ophthalmopathy. In the study overall: Peripheral blood was drawn at first diagnosis, prior to all treatment.

General study points: Among thyroid clonotypes expanded above 0.001, most also appeared in blood.

V was clipped by 7 bases and J by 3 bases, with 13 bases between them. The CDR3 extends over 14 amino acids. The germline CDR1 and CDR2 sequences are LGHNT and FRNRAP. Amplification of TCR beta CDR3 regions used RNA as the template. RT-PCR in the first round (using the HTBI primer set) targeted the TCR CDR3. TCRdb re-analysed the multiplex PCR reads in MiXCR, keeping a single row per CDR3 protein. This sample has about 420,000 distinct CDR3 sequences, with 15% to 19% found just once. Uncontrolled infection, other autoimmune disease, pregnancy or lactation barred patients from enrollment. The authors took PBMCs from 9.5 to 10 ml fresh peripheral blood.

Material for sequencing was blood. The clonotype comes from a woman aged 18-29 years with Graves' hyperthyroidism. The chain uses TRBV12-5 and TRBJ2-1; the D gene could be TRBD1 or TRBD2 (5 bases each). The CDR3 sequence is CASAFGTSYNEQFF. For the CDR3, the DNA is TGTGCTAGTGCCTTCGGGACCAGCTACAATGAGCAGTTCTTC.